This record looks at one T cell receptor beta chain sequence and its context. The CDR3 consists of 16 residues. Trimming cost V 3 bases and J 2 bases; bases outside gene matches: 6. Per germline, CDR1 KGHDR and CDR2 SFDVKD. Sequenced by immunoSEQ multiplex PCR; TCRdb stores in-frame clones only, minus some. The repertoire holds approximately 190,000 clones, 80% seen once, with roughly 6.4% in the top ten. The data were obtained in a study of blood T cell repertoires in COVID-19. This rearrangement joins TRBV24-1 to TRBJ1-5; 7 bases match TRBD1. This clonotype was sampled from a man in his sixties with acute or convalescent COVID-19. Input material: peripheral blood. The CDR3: CATSDHRQGGNQPQHF. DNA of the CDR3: TGTGCCACCAGTGATCATCGACAGGGTGGCAATCAGCCCCAGCATTTT.